Presented here are 23 T cell receptor beta chains from one specimen sequenced in a study of cytomegalovirus exposure and HLA in healthy donors. Vbeta (60) and Jbeta (13) primers were used in the PCR. TCRdb's copy holds only in-frame clones and misses some; the assay was immunoSEQ multiplex PCR. The data hold roughly 160,000 clones, with 80% to 90% observed a single time. The sequencing sample was made of PBMCs. The receptors come from a woman in her twenties or thirties in good health and CMV-seropositive.

This clone has a single count. The chain joins TRBV27 to TRBJ2-6, with a possible D match to TRBD1 (6 bases). Germline loops: CDR1 MNHEY, CDR2 SMNVEV (reference sequence). Trimming removed 2 bases from V and 0 bases from J, with 11 bases in between. This CDR3 region has 17 residues. The CDR3 loop reads CASSLTGHFSGANVLTF. CDR3 DNA sequence: TGTGCCAGCAGTTTAACAGGGCACTTCTCTGGGGCCAACGTCCTGACTTTC.

The sample holds a few counts of this clone. V and J are TRBV28 and TRBJ2-7; D remains ambiguous. V was clipped by 3 bases and J by 9 bases, with 15 bases between them. The V gene's germline CDR1 is MDHEN and CDR2 SYDVKM. The CDR3 has 13 residues. CDR3 region: CASSLPRLVGQYF. The CDR3 DNA is TGTGCCAGCAGTTTGCCCCGACTGGTAGGGCAGTACTTC.

The chain links TRBV5-6 to TRBJ1-2; 7 bases fit TRBD1. The CDR3 contains 14 residues. Germline V gene lookup returns CDR1 SGHDT and CDR2 YYEEEE. Germline trimming cut 0 bases from V and 5 bases from J; bases unmatched to any gene: 4. CDR3 bases: TGTGCCAGCAGCTTGGAGGGGGCTGGGTATGGCTACACCTTC. Amino acid sequence: CASSLEGAGYGYTF.

The chain recombines TRBV4-2 with TRBJ1-1, with 8 bases aligning to TRBD1. The CDR3 totals 15 residues. V lost 3 bases and J lost 3; bases outside the gene matches: 6. Germline CDR1 LGHNA, CDR2 YNFKEQ. The CDR3 nucleotides read TGTGCCAGCAGCCAGGCCGGACAGGGCTACACTGAAGCTTTCTTT. This gives the protein CASSQAGQGYTEAFF.

CDR3 sequence: CASSYRGQGAYEQYF. The CDR3 DNA reads as TGTGCCAGCAGTTACCGCGGACAGGGGGCATACGAGCAGTACTTC. The chain couples TRBV6-5 to TRBJ2-7; TRBD1 agrees at 11 bases. The CDR3 covers 15 residues. Germline V gene lookup returns CDR1 MNHEY and CDR2 SVGAGI. V lost 2 bases and J lost 4; bases outside the gene matches: 4.

V usage is TRBV28 and J usage is TRBJ1-3; D possibly corresponds to TRBD1 (5 bases). The CDR3 sequence is 13 residues long. V gave up 9 bases and J gave up 4 bases, with 13 bases separating them. Germline V CDR1 and CDR2: MDHEN, SYDVKM. CDR3 nucleotide sequence: TGTGCCAGTTCCTCGGGGGGGGGAAACACCATATATTTT. It encodes CASSSGGGNTIYF.

V and J are TRBV18 and TRBJ2-6, with TRBD1 matching over 7 bases. CDR3 size: 14 residues. J lost 4 bases, V lost 6 bases, and 3 bases had no gene match. CDR1 is KGHSH and CDR2 is LQKENI in the germline V gene. CDR3 in amino acids: CASSRDSGANVLTF. The CDR3, as DNA: TGTGCCAGCTCCCGGGACAGCGGGGCCAACGTCCTGACTTTC. Filled out from reference TRBV18 and TRBJ2-6, the complete variable domain reads NAGVMQNPRHLVRRRGQEARLRCSPMKGHSHVYWYRQLPEEGLKFMVYLQKENIIDESGMPKERFSAEFPKEGPSILRIQQVVRGDSAAYFCASSRDSGANVLTFGAGSRLTVL.

The J gene is TRBJ2-2, the V gene TRBV11-2; D may be TRBD2 (6 bases). The CDR3 has 14 amino acids. Looked up from germline, CDR1 is SGHAT and CDR2 is FQNNGV. Trimming took off 4 bases at V and 5 bases at J, with 11 bases between the two ends. The CDR3 spells CASSSGSWTGELFF. DNA for the CDR3: TGTGCCAGCAGCTCCGGGAGTTGGACCGGGGAGCTGTTTTTT.

V and J are TRBV2 and TRBJ2-2, with a weak D call TRBD1 (5 bases). Trimming removed 5 bases from V and 0 bases from J, with 10 bases in between. There are 15 residues in the CDR3. The germline V gene has CDR1 SNHLY and CDR2 FYNNEI. CDR3: CASSRQLANTGELFF. DNA for the CDR3: TGTGCCAGCAGTAGACAGCTCGCGAACACCGGGGAGCTGTTTTTT.

This clone turned up a few times. The J gene is TRBJ2-3, the V gene TRBV23-1; 7 nucleotides align to TRBD1. TRBV23-1 is an ORF for which the function is uncertain. This CDR3 is built from 15 residues. The trim removed 3 bases at V and 4 bases at J, leaving 7 bases unmatched. The CDR3 DNA reads TGCGCCAGCAGTCATTACGACAGGGTACCAGATACGCAGTATTTT. Encoded protein: CASSHYDRVPDTQYF.

The genes are TRBV27 and TRBJ2-2, with 9 nucleotides matching TRBD1. J gave up 7 bases and V 5 bases, and 8 bases lay outside the gene matches. The CDR3 totals 15 residues. Germline loops: CDR1 MNHEY, CDR2 SMNVEV (reference sequence). The chain's CDR3 is CASSPLGQGNGELFF. The CDR3 region has the DNA TGTGCCAGCAGTCCGTTGGGACAGGGCAACGGGGAGCTGTTTTTT.

This chain connects TRBV28 to TRBJ1-1; TRBD1 might be the D (6 bases). The CDR3 has 13 residues. Per germline, CDR1 MDHEN and CDR2 SYDVKM. V gave up 5 bases and J gave up 7 bases, with 14 bases separating them. The CDR3 sequence: CASSPPGDLEAFF. For the CDR3, the DNA is TGTGCCAGCAGTCCCCCAGGGGACCTTGAAGCTTTCTTT.

The chain combines TRBV6-5 with TRBJ1-2; D may be TRBD1 (6 bases). V was pared by 5 bases and J by 4 bases, with 14 bases between. This CDR3 region has 14 residues. Germline CDR1 reads MNHEY; CDR2 reads SVGAGI. CDR3 nucleotides: TGTGCCAGCAGTCGAGACAGGCCCTTCTATGGCTACACCTTC. It encodes CASSRDRPFYGYTF.

The chain combines TRBV5-6 with TRBJ1-2; 10 nucleotides agree with TRBD1. Losses at the gene ends were 0 bases for V and 10 bases for J; bases not matched to a gene: 6. Germline V CDR1 and CDR2: SGHDT, YYEEEE. This CDR3 has 14 residues. CDR3 in DNA: TGTGCCAGCAGCTTGGGGGACAGGGGTGTAGACTACACCTTC. This translates into CASSLGDRGVDYTF.

J is TRBJ2-3 and V is TRBV5-1; the D gene is possibly TRBD2 (6 bases). The CDR3 length is 15 residues. Deletions cut 4 bases from V and 1 base from J, with 13 bases between. Germline CDR1 and CDR2: SGHRS and YFSETQ. The CDR3 bases are TGCGCCAGCAGCCCACCGGGACTTCGCACAGATACGCAGTATTTT. It specifies CASSPPGLRTDTQYF. The whole variable domain, remainder taken from reference TRBV5-1 and TRBJ2-3, is KAGVTQTPRYLIKTRGQQVTLSCSPISGHRSVSWYQQTPGQGLQFLFEYFSETQRNKGNFPGRFSGRQFSNSRSEMNVSTLELGDSALYLCASSPPGLRTDTQYFGPGTRLTVL.

This clone was counted a single time. This chain uses TRBV27 with TRBJ2-2; weak D call: TRBD1 (6 bases). V was shortened by 4 bases and J by 3 bases, with 9 bases between the two germline ends. Per the germline V gene, CDR1 is MNHEY and CDR2 is SMNVEV (reference sequence). The CDR3 sequence is 14 residues long. CDR3 coding DNA: TGTGCCAGCAGTTGGAACAGGGACACCGGGGAGCTGTTTTTT. Translating it yields CASSWNRDTGELFF.

This clone was counted a single time. The gene calls are TRBV15 and TRBJ1-1; a weak D match, TRBD1 (6 bases). The CDR3 spans 14 residues. The germline V gene encodes CDR1 LNHNV and CDR2 YYDKDF (reference sequence). V lost 9 bases to trimming and J lost 1 base, with 15 bases between them. The CDR3 loop is CATTPGHPNTEAFF. The CDR3, as DNA: TGTGCCACAACGCCGGGACACCCGAACACTGAAGCTTTCTTT.

V usage is TRBV10-3 and J usage is TRBJ1-2; 12 positions agree with TRBD1. V trimming: 4 bases; J trimming: 8 bases; junction bases outside the gene matches: 8. The germline gives CDR1 ENHRY, CDR2 SYGVKD. CDR3 length: 15 residues. CDR3 DNA: TGTGCCATCAGTGGTTCCGGGACAGGGGGCGGAGGCTACACCTTC. It encodes CAISGSGTGGGGYTF.

The chain joins TRBV27 to TRBJ2-7, with TRBD1 identical over 9 bases. Germline trimming cut 4 bases from V and 2 bases from J; bases unmatched to any gene: 0. The CDR3 runs 13 residues. Germline V gene sequence: CDR1 MNHEY, CDR2 SMNVEV (reference sequence). The CDR3 bases are TGTGCCAGCAGTTGGACAGGGGCCTACGAGCAGTACTTC. Its translation is CASSWTGAYEQYF.

As for this clone: Germline is not matched at one junction end, which may reflect a read error. This sequence joins TRBV7-9 and TRBJ1-1; D is possibly TRBD1 (5 bases). Germline V lookup: CDR1 SEHNR, CDR2 FQNEAQ (reference sequence). This CDR3 comprises 11 residues. Here the CDR3 DNA reads TGTTCCAGCAGCGACGGGACTGGAGCTTTCTTT. It yields the protein CSSSDGTGAFF.

The chain has TRBV11-2 and TRBJ2-5; D might be TRBD1 (6 bases). Germline CDR1 SGHAT, CDR2 FQNNGV. There are 14 residues in the CDR3. V lost 3 bases, J lost 11 bases, and 19 bases lay in between. CDR3 residues: CASSLAQGRVLQYF. The CDR3 nucleotides read TGTGCCAGCAGCTTGGCACAGGGAAGAGTCCTTCAGTACTTC.

This chain uses TRBV6-1 with TRBJ2-1; D is possibly TRBD1 (6 bases). V lost 6 bases, J lost 10 bases, and 13 bases lay in between. The germline gives CDR1 MNHNS, CDR2 SASEGT. The CDR3 spans 12 residues. This CDR3 reads CASSHRAPEQFF. CDR3 DNA: TGTGCCAGCAGCCACAGGGCCCCCGAGCAGTTCTTC.

In its sample, this clone was seen once. This chain uses TRBV10-3 with TRBJ2-7, with TRBD1 matching over 7 bases. The CDR3 sequence is 14 residues long. Losses at the gene ends were 7 bases for V and 3 bases for J; bases not matched to a gene: 9. The germline V gene has CDR1 ENHRY and CDR2 SYGVKD. In DNA, the CDR3 is TGTGCCATCAACGCCGACAGGGACCTCTACGAGCAGTACTTC. It specifies CAINADRDLYEQYF.